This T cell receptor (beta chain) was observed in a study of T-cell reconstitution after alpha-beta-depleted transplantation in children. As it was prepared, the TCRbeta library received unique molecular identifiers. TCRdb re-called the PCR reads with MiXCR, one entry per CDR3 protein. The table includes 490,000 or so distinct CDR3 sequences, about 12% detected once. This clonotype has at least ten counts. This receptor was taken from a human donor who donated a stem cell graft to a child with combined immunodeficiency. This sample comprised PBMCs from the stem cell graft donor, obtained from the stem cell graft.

The CDR3: CASMGQVRTGELFF. The CDR3 DNA follows: TGTGCCAGTATGGGGCAGGTGCGCACCGGGGAGCTGTTTTTT. The rearrangement uses TRBV19 and TRBJ2-2; weak D call: TRBD1 (5 bases). The V end lost 7 bases, the J end lost 4 bases, and 13 bases lay between the germline ends. The CDR3 is 14 amino acids. Germline V gene sequence: CDR1 LNHDA, CDR2 SQIVND (reference sequence).